The source of this T cell receptor beta chain is a study of HIV-infected patients and healthy controls. TCRdb recomputed calls from the 5' RACE reads with MiXCR, one row per CDR3 protein. The sample carries 65,000 to 70,000 distinct CDR3 sequences, about a sixth recorded once. Germline V gene sequence: CDR1 MNHNS, CDR2 SASEGT. CDR3 length: 20 amino acids. J gave up 0 bases and V 2 bases, and 13 bases lay outside the gene matches. This clonotype came up a few times. The gene calls are TRBV6-1 and TRBJ2-1; 10 bases align to TRBD2. The origin of this receptor is a human donor in good health. Sequenced input: CD4+ T cells from blood. DNA of the CDR3: TGTGCCAGCAGTGAATTCCCTGGGGTTGTAGCGGGGGGCTCCTACAATGAGCAGTTCTTC. Its translation is CASSEFPGVVAGGSYNEQFF.